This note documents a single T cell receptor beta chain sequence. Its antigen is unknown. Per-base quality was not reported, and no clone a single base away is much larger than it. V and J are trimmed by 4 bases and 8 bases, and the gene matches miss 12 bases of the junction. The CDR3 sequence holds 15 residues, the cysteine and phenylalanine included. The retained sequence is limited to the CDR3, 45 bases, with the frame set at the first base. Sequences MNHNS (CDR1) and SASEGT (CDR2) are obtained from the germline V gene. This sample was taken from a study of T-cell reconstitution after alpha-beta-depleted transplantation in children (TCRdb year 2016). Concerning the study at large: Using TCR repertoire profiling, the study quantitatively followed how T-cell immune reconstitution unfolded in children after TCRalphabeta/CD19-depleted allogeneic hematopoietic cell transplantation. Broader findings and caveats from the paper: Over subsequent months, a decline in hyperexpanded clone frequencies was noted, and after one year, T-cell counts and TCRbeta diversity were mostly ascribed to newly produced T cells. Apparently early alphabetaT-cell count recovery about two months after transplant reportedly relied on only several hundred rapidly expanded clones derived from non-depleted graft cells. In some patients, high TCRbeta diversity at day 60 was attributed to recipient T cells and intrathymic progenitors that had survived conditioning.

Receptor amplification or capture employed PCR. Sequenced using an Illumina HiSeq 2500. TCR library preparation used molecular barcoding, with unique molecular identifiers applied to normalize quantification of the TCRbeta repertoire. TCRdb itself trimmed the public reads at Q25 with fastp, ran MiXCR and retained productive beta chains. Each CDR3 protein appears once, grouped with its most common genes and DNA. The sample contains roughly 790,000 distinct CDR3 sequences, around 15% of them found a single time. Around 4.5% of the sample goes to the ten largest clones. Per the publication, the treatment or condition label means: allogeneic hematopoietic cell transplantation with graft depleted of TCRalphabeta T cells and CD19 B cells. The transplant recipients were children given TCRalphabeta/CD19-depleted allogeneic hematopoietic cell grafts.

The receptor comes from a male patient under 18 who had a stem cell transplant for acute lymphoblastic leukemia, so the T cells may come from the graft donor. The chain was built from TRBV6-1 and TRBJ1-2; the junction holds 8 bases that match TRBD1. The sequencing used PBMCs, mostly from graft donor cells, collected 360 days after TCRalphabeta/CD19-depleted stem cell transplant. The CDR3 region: CASSGQGRPSGGYTF. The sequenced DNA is TGTGCCAGCAGTGGACAGGGGCGTCCCTCGGGGGGCTACACCTTC.